The rows below give T cell receptor beta chains drawn from one sample of a study of blood T cell repertoires in COVID-19. Assay used: immunoSEQ multiplex PCR; TCRdb lists only in-frame clones, some missing. The repertoire consists of around 250,000 clones, with 85% to 90% occurring once and the leading ten covering roughly 2.2%. The sample consisted of peripheral blood. The receptors originated from a woman between 55 and 75 years old with COVID-19, enrolled during active disease. Both conserved end residues are part of each CDR3. The D gene is left open where the match is weak. Clone size is shown for a subset of rows, as once, few, many or a class of expanded clone.

TRBV6-5	-	-	TRBJ1-3	CASSYRDTIYF	TGTGCCAGCAGTTACCGGGACACCATATATTTT
TRBV9	-	-	TRBJ1-1	CASSPGTEGTEAFF	TGTGCCAGCAGCCCCGGGACTGAGGGCACTGAAGCTTTCTTT
TRBV4-2	-	-	TRBJ2-3	CASSQDLPSVRTDTQYF	TGTGCCAGCAGCCAAGACCTCCCCTCCGTTCGCACAGATACGCAGTATTTT
TRBV6-5	TRBD1	-	TRBJ2-3	CASSYPGTGRTDTQYF	TGTGCCAGCAGTTACCCCGGGACAGGACGCACAGATACGCAGTATTTT
TRBV6-2/TRBV6-3	TRBD1	-	TRBJ1-5	CASSSRGGVVSNQPQHF	TGTGCCAGCAGCTCAAGAGGGGGCGTAGTCTCCAATCAGCCCCAGCATTTT
TRBV9	-	-	TRBJ1-4	CASSVGAAGTSEKLFF	TGTGCCAGCAGCGTAGGTGCGGCAGGGACTAGTGAAAAACTGTTTTTT
TRBV9	-	few	TRBJ2-5	CASSGETGNPVDF	TGTGCCAGCAGCGGTGAGACAGGAAACCCAGTGGACTTC
TRBV24-1	TRBD2	-	TRBJ2-7	CATSDLARLAGGLDEQYF	TGTGCCACCAGTGATTTGGCTAGACTAGCGGGGGGATTGGACGAGCAGTACTTC
TRBV6-2/TRBV6-3	TRBD2	-	TRBJ2-2	CASSYDRTSGGAYTGELFF	TGTGCCAGCAGTTACGACCGTACTAGCGGGGGCGCCTACACCGGGGAGCTGTTTTTT
TRBV7-8	TRBD2	few	TRBJ2-1	CASSLRTSGGLGGSEQFF	TGTGCCAGCAGCCTTCGGACTAGCGGGGGGCTGGGGGGTAGTGAGCAGTTCTTC
TRBV5-1	TRBD2	-	TRBJ2-1	CASNPLAGGHNEQFF	TGCGCCAGCAACCCTCTAGCGGGGGGGCACAATGAGCAGTTCTTC
TRBV7-2	-	-	TRBJ1-2	CASSLGRGGYGYTF	TGTGCCAGCAGCTTGGGCCGGGGAGGCTATGGCTACACCTTC
TRBV5-1	TRBD1	-	TRBJ1-2	CASSQGQGGMRGYTF	TGCGCCAGCAGCCAGGGACAGGGGGGAATGCGTGGCTACACCTTC
TRBV4-2	TRBD1	once	TRBJ1-6	CASSQDKTGGSYNSPLHF	TGTGCCAGCAGCCAAGATAAGACAGGGGGCTCCTATAATTCACCCCTCCACTTT
TRBV9	TRBD1	-	TRBJ2-2	CASRTGTVGELFF	TGTGCCAGCCGGACAGGGACGGTCGGGGAGCTGTTTTTT
TRBV11-2	-	-	TRBJ1-5	CASSLGRGSNQPQHF	TGTGCCAGCAGCTTAGGCAGGGGTAGCAATCAGCCCCAGCATTTT
TRBV12-3/TRBV12-4	TRBD1	-	TRBJ1-1	CASSSGTVAFF	TGTGCCAGCAGTTCCGGGACAGTGGCTTTCTTT
TRBV19	-	-	TRBJ1-3	CASKVDPGRNTIYF	TGTGCCAGTAAAGTTGATCCAGGCCGAAACACCATATATTTT
TRBV18	-	once	TRBJ1-1	CASSPQPNTEAFF	TGTGCCAGCTCACCACAGCCGAACACTGAAGCTTTCTTT
TRBV25-1	TRBD1	-	TRBJ1-6	CASNQGGTGGSPLHF	TGTGCCAGCAACCAGGGGGGGACAGGGGGCTCACCCCTCCACTTT
TRBV6-2/TRBV6-3	-	-	TRBJ1-1	CASSYYQEGAFF	TGTGCCAGCAGTTACTACCAGGAGGGAGCTTTCTTT
TRBV14	TRBD1	-	TRBJ1-4	CASSARTGGVEKLFF	TGTGCCAGCAGCGCCCGGACAGGGGGCGTTGAAAAACTGTTTTTT
TRBV5-1	-	-	TRBJ2-3	CASSAAGQGTQYF	TGCGCCAGCAGCGCGGCAGGACAAGGTACGCAGTATTTT
TRBV19	TRBD1	-	TRBJ2-7	CASSIRQGGYEQYF	TGTGCCAGTAGTATCCGACAGGGGGGCTACGAGCAGTACTTC
TRBV5-1	TRBD1	-	TRBJ1-6	CASSPPGQGNSPLHF	TGCGCCAGCAGCCCACCCGGACAGGGGAATTCACCCCTCCACTTT
TRBV7-2	TRBD2	-	TRBJ2-1	CASSLVLAGGREQFF	TGTGCCAGCAGCTTAGTACTAGCGGGGGGGCGTGAGCAGTTCTTC
TRBV19	TRBD2	-	TRBJ2-1	CASATLAGSSYNEQFF	TGTGCCAGTGCGACTCTAGCGGGGAGCTCCTACAATGAGCAGTTCTTC
TRBV12-5	TRBD1	-	TRBJ2-3	CASGITGGPDTQYF	TGTGCTAGTGGTATAACAGGGGGTCCGGATACGCAGTATTTT
TRBV6-4	-	once	TRBJ2-1	CASSERQASYNEQFF	TGTGCCAGCAGTGAACGTCAGGCCTCCTACAATGAGCAGTTCTTC
TRBV18	-	-	TRBJ2-2	CASSPVTGELFF	TGTGCCAGCTCCCCCGTTACCGGGGAGCTGTTTTTT
TRBV20-1	TRBD2	-	TRBJ2-7	CSASLYSGGPNYEQYF	TGCAGTGCTAGTCTTTATAGCGGGGGCCCCAACTACGAGCAGTACTTC
TRBV6-5	-	-	TRBJ1-1	CASRGGDTEAFF	TGTGCCAGCAGGGGGGGTGACACTGAAGCTTTCTTT
TRBV19	TRBD1	few	TRBJ1-4	CATQTTGNYGKLFF	TGTGCCACTCAGACGACAGGGAATTATGGAAAACTGTTTTTT
TRBV2	-	-	TRBJ2-1	CASSESQGWSEQFF	TGTGCCAGCAGTGAAAGTCAGGGGTGGAGTGAGCAGTTCTTC
TRBV5-1	-	once	TRBJ1-4	CASKRRADSTRELFF	TGCGCCAGCAAAAGAAGAGCCGACTCAACTAGGGAACTGTTTTTT
TRBV27	-	-	TRBJ1-1	CASGRQLLGNTEAFF	TGTGCCAGCGGTAGACAGCTCCTGGGGAACACTGAAGCTTTCTTT
TRBV5-6	-	-	TRBJ1-2	CASSSWWGGEGYTF	TGTGCCAGCAGCTCGTGGTGGGGAGGTGAAGGCTACACCTTC
TRBV7-2	-	-	TRBJ2-2	CASSLVRAGGELFF	TGTGCCAGCAGCTTAGTGAGAGCAGGCGGGGAGCTGTTTTTT
TRBV24-1	TRBD1	-	TRBJ2-3	CATSDPGQGATDTQYF	TGTGCCACCAGTGACCCGGGACAGGGGGCCACAGATACGCAGTATTTT
TRBV6-2/TRBV6-3	-	once	TRBJ1-3	CASSYSGSSGNTIYF	TGTGCCAGCAGTTACTCAGGGAGCTCTGGAAACACCATATATTTT
TRBV11-2	TRBD2	-	TRBJ2-1	CASSTVSGGGEQFF	TGTGCCAGCAGCACCGTCAGCGGGGGAGGGGAGCAGTTCTTC
TRBV27	TRBD1	-	TRBJ1-1	CASSLFRDRVQGTEAFF	TGTGCCAGCAGTTTATTCCGCGACAGGGTTCAGGGCACTGAAGCTTTCTTT